Below, 29 T cell receptor beta chains from the same sample are listed, as sequenced in a study of ipilimumab plus nivolumab after autologous stem cell transplantation. Sequencing was performed with immunoSEQ multiplex PCR; in TCRdb, only in-frame clones are kept and a portion is missing. Found here are over 15,000 clones, 65% to 85% of them singletons; the top ten hold approximately 6.8%. Sequenced material: PBMCs, taken in a trial of ipilimumab plus nivolumab as post-transplant consolidation. Source of these receptors: a male donor with diffuse large B-cell lymphoma.

This clone was seen a handful of times. The chain joins TRBV5-1 to TRBJ2-7; perhaps TRBD1 as D (5 bases). The V gene lost 5 bases and the J gene lost 0 bases, with 15 bases spanning the gap. CDR3 size: 15 residues. The V gene's germline CDR1 is SGHRS and CDR2 YFSETQ. DNA of the CDR3: TGCGCCAGCAGAGTCACGACAGAAAGCTCCTACGAGCAGTACTTC. This gives the protein CASRVTTESSYEQYF.

V gene TRBV2 combines with J gene TRBJ1-1; D call uncertain. This CDR3 spans 12 amino acids. The germline V gene has CDR1 SNHLY and CDR2 FYNNEI. V dropped 4 bases and J dropped 1 base, with 4 bases sitting between them. The CDR3 sequence is CASSGRNTEAFF. DNA for the CDR3: TGTGCCAGCAGTGGACGGAACACTGAAGCTTTCTTT.

This chain joins TRBV2 and TRBJ1-2; 8 positions match TRBD1. This CDR3 region has 14 residues. J gave up 7 bases and V 4 bases, and 8 bases lay outside the gene matches. Per the germline V gene, CDR1 is SNHLY and CDR2 is FYNNEI. DNA for the CDR3: TGTGCCAGCAGTGTCCGGACAGGGTTCTCTGGCTACACCTTC. Its translation is CASSVRTGFSGYTF.

The chain employs TRBV6-5 and TRBJ1-5, with TRBD1 matching over 8 bases. Germline CDR1 MNHEY, CDR2 SVGAGI. The CDR3 length is 16 residues. V shed 4 bases, J shed 4 bases, and the junction held 9 bases outside the gene matches. Here the CDR3 reads CASSFQTGALNQPQHF. The CDR3 DNA reads TGTGCCAGCAGTTTCCAGACAGGGGCCTTAAATCAGCCCCAGCATTTT.

V gene TRBV6-5 combines with J gene TRBJ1-5; D is ambiguous. CDR1 and CDR2 from the germline V gene are MNHEY and SVGAGI. The CDR3 length is 14 residues. CDR3: CATHDRATRQPQHF. In DNA form, the CDR3 reads TGTGCTACCCATGATAGGGCGACGAGACAGCCCCAGCATTTT.

V is TRBV6-5 and J is TRBJ1-2; no definite D call. Germline CDR1 MNHEY, CDR2 SVGAGI. This CDR3 contains 15 residues. The germline V and J ends were trimmed by 0 bases and 4 bases, with 12 bases remaining between them. CDR3 in DNA: TGTGCCAGCAGTTACTCGAAGAGGGCTGGCTATGGCTACACCTTC. Translating it yields CASSYSKRAGYGYTF.

CDR3 nucleotide sequence: TGTGCCAGCAGCTCAAGCGGGGCGAGCTCCTACGAGCAGTACTTC. Translating gives CASSSSGASSYEQYF. This chain connects TRBV7-2 to TRBJ2-7; 7 bases line up with TRBD2. The CDR3 consists of 15 residues. V lost 4 bases, J lost 0 bases, and 6 bases stayed unmatched. Germline V gene sequence: CDR1 SGHTA, CDR2 FQGNSA. Full variable domain (rest looked up from reference TRBV7-2 and TRBJ2-7): GAGVSQSPSNKVTEKGKDVELRCDPISGHTALYWYRQSLGQGLEFLIYFQGNSAPDKSGLPSDRFSAERTGGSVSTLTIQRTQQEDSAVYLCASSSSGASSYEQYFGPGTRLTVT.

The chain uses TRBV6-6 and TRBJ2-2; 9 nucleotides agree with TRBD2. V lost 7 bases, J lost 1 base, and 4 bases stayed unmatched. This CDR3 comprises 15 residues. Germline values: CDR1 MNHNY, CDR2 SVGAGI (reference sequence). The chain's CDR3 is CASIPAGGNTGELFF. DNA for the CDR3: TGTGCCAGCATTCCAGCGGGGGGGAACACCGGGGAGCTGTTTTTT.

The chain's CDR3 is CASSPGELIGEKLFF. The CDR3 nucleotides read TGTGCCAGCAGCCCCGGAGAACTAATCGGAGAAAAACTGTTTTTT. The rearrangement joins TRBV7-9 to TRBJ1-4; D not certain. This CDR3 is built from 15 residues. V was shortened by 5 bases and J by 8 bases, with 18 bases between the two germline ends. Germline V CDR1 and CDR2: SEHNR, FQNEAQ (reference sequence).

By share, this clone counts as medium-sized. This rearrangement joins TRBV27 to TRBJ1-4; TRBD1 matches at 9 bases. J gave up 4 bases and V 5 bases, and 8 bases lay outside the gene matches. This CDR3 region has 16 residues. Germline V CDR1 and CDR2: MNHEY, SMNVEV (reference sequence). The CDR3 region is CASSGGTGSYNEKLFF. The CDR3, as DNA: TGTGCCAGCAGTGGGGGGACAGGGAGCTATAATGAAAAACTGTTTTTT.

This chain joins TRBV5-1 and TRBJ1-6; D remains ambiguous. Germline V gene lookup returns CDR1 SGHRS and CDR2 YFSETQ. The CDR3 contains 14 residues. With 4 bases removed from V and 6 bases from J, the gap between germline ends came to 11 bases. CDR3 loop: CASSLGDANSPLHF. The CDR3 nucleotides are TGCGCCAGCAGCCTCGGGGATGCTAATTCACCCCTCCACTTT. Full variable domain (rest looked up from reference TRBV5-1 and TRBJ1-6): KAGVTQTPRYLIKTRGQQVTLSCSPISGHRSVSWYQQTPGQGLQFLFEYFSETQRNKGNFPGRFSGRQFSNSRSEMNVSTLELGDSALYLCASSLGDANSPLHFGNGTRLTVT.

This chain connects TRBV7-6 to TRBJ2-1, with D possibly matching TRBD1 (6 bases). The V and J ends lost 5 bases and 2 bases respectively, with 13 bases between them. Germline CDR1 SGHVS, CDR2 FNYEAQ. The CDR3 length is 15 residues. The CDR3 region has the DNA TGTGCCAGCAGCCGGAGTGGACAGACCTACAATGAGCAGTTCTTC. This codes for CASSRSGQTYNEQFF.

The chain has TRBV18 and TRBJ2-3; 8 bases match TRBD1. CDR1 and CDR2 (germline): KGHSH, LQKENI. The ends lost 3 bases at V and 4 bases at J; junction bases unmatched: 12. The CDR3 is made up of 17 amino acids. CDR3 in amino acids: CASSPEFRGRSADTQYF. The CDR3 bases are TGTGCCAGCTCACCGGAATTCAGGGGGCGGTCGGCAGATACGCAGTATTTT.

This sequence joins TRBV11-2 and TRBJ1-4; TRBD1 aligns across 8 bases. Germline V gene data show CDR1 as SGHAT and CDR2 as FQNNGV. J lost 7 bases, V lost 3 bases, and 7 bases had no gene match. This CDR3 spans 15 amino acids. CDR3 DNA sequence: TGTGCCAGCAGCTTTCAGGGGGCGAATGGTGAAAAACTGTTTTTT. The encoded protein is CASSFQGANGEKLFF. Based on the CDR3 plus reference TRBV11-2 and TRBJ1-4, the full variable domain is EAGVAQSPRYKIIEKRQSVAFWCNPISGHATLYWYQQILGQGPKLLIQFQNNGVVDDSQLPKDRFSAERLKGVDSTLKIQPAKLEDSAVYLCASSFQGANGEKLFFGSGTQLSVL.

This rearrangement joins TRBV7-2 to TRBJ2-5; D gene uncertain. Near its end, the DNA agrees better with TRBJ2-7, so the J call may be wrong. The CDR3 is 14 residues long. Germline V lookup: CDR1 SGHTA, CDR2 FQGNSA. This CDR3 is CASSLGSVPYEQYF. For the CDR3, the DNA is TGTGCCAGCAGCTTAGGGTCGGTGCCCTACGAGCAGTACTTC.

V gene TRBV11-2 combines with J gene TRBJ2-7, with a weak D call TRBD1 (5 bases). V was cut by 0 bases and J by 0 bases, with 9 bases left in between. The CDR3 consists of 15 residues. CDR1 is SGHAT, CDR2 FQNNGV, per germline. This chain's CDR3 is CASSLELGHSYEQYF. As DNA, the CDR3 is TGTGCCAGCAGCTTAGAGCTGGGGCACTCCTACGAGCAGTACTTC.

This clone appeared once. This chain uses TRBV30 with TRBJ2-3; tentative D call: TRBD2 (6 bases). Germline V gene data show CDR1 as GTSNPN and CDR2 as SVGIG (reference sequence). The V and J ends lost 1 base and 2 bases respectively, with 13 bases between them. CDR3 length equals 15 residues. Here the CDR3 reads CAWSGLGSLTDTQYF. The CDR3 DNA is TGTGCCTGGAGTGGACTAGGAAGTCTCACAGATACGCAGTATTTT. Using reference TRBV30 and TRBJ2-3 for the parts outside the CDR3, the full variable domain is SQTIHQWPATLVQPVGSPLSLECTVEGTSNPNLYWYRQAAGRGLQLLFYSVGIGQISSEVPQNLSASRPQDRQFILSSKKLLLSDSGFYLCAWSGLGSLTDTQYFGPGTRLTVL.

This clone was counted a few times. The chain recombines TRBV7-9 with TRBJ2-2, with 7 bases aligning to TRBD2. J was trimmed by 3 bases and V by 5 bases; bases with no gene match: 6. CDR3 length equals 15 residues. Germline V gene data show CDR1 as SEHNR and CDR2 as FQNEAQ (reference sequence). The CDR3 DNA reads TGTGCCAGCAGCCGAAGCGGGGTTTACACCGGGGAGCTGTTTTTT. Translated, it gives CASSRSGVYTGELFF.

This chain joins TRBV29-1 and TRBJ2-7; either TRBD1 or TRBD2 may fit D (5 bases each). From germline, CDR1 is SQVTM and CDR2 ANQGSEA. There are 12 residues in the CDR3. V gave up 4 bases and J gave up 1 base, with 8 bases separating them. DNA of the CDR3: TGCAGCGTTGGGGGACGGTCCTACGAGCAGTACTTC. Its translation is CSVGGRSYEQYF.

The DNA for the CDR3 is TGTGCCAGCAGTTTATATATTGGGCAGCAAGAGACCCAGTACTTC. As protein: CASSLYIGQQETQYF. V and J are TRBV27 and TRBJ2-5; no clear D. The CDR3 consists of 15 residues. Germline values: CDR1 MNHEY, CDR2 SMNVEV (reference sequence). The V gene lost 1 base and the J gene lost 2 bases, with 11 bases spanning the gap.

This rearrangement joins TRBV5-1 to TRBJ1-2; D unclear. Germline CDR1 and CDR2: SGHRS and YFSETQ. The CDR3 length is 14 residues. The V and J ends lost 5 bases and 7 bases respectively, with 18 bases between them. Written as DNA, the CDR3 is TGCGCCAGCAGTGTCTCGACCGGATATAGTGGCTACACCTTC. Its translation is CASSVSTGYSGYTF.

This chain connects TRBV7-2 to TRBJ1-2, with 9 bases that match TRBD1. The V segment lost 5 bases and the J segment 8 bases; nucleotides outside the gene matches: 9. The CDR3 sequence is 14 residues long. The V gene's germline CDR1 is SGHTA and CDR2 FQGNSA. CDR3 nucleotide sequence: TGTGCCAGCAGCCGAACCACAGGGGGCTACGGCTACACCTTC. Protein product: CASSRTTGGYGYTF.

The chain joins TRBV25-1 to TRBJ2-2; tentatively, D is TRBD1 or TRBD2 (6 bases each). The CDR3 runs 15 residues. Per germline, CDR1 MGHDK and CDR2 SYGVNS. V gave up 6 bases and J gave up 6 bases, with 17 bases separating them. The CDR3 region is CASRINAGEAGELFF. The CDR3 nucleotides read TGTGCCAGCAGAATAAATGCAGGGGAGGCCGGGGAGCTGTTTTTT. The variable domain in full, with the rest retrieved from reference TRBV25-1 and TRBJ2-2, is EADIYQTPRYLVIGTGKKITLECSQTMGHDKMYWYQQDPGMELHLIHYSYGVNSTEKGDLSSESTVSRIRTEHFPLTLESARPSHTSQYLCASRINAGEAGELFFGEGSRLTVL.

This clone was counted only a few times. The chain employs TRBV5-6 and TRBJ2-7, with TRBD1 identical over 8 bases. Germline CDR1 reads SGHDT; CDR2 reads YYEEEE. The CDR3 runs 14 residues. V trimming: 4 bases; J trimming: 6 bases; junction bases outside the gene matches: 9. CDR3 sequence reads: CASSQGQGSFEQYF. In DNA, the CDR3 is TGTGCCAGCAGCCAAGGACAGGGCTCTTTCGAGCAGTACTTC.

This clone appeared a few times. The gene calls are TRBV7-7 and TRBJ1-4, with 7 bases lining up with TRBD1. The CDR3 has 19 residues. Germline CDR1 SSHAT, CDR2 FNYEAQ (reference sequence). Trimming took 4 bases from V and 1 from J; bases not matched to a gene: 15. CDR3 protein: CASSSLTGTELITNEKLFF. The CDR3 DNA is TGTGCCAGCAGCTCCCTAACCGGGACAGAACTAATAACTAATGAAAAACTGTTTTTT.

V is TRBV7-2 and J is TRBJ2-5, with TRBD1 as a possible D gene (6 bases). V lost 7 bases to trimming and J lost 4 bases, with 19 bases between them. The CDR3 extends over 15 amino acids. The germline V gene encodes CDR1 SGHTA and CDR2 FQGNSA. This CDR3 reads CASTQSQGWLETQYF. The CDR3 coding sequence is TGTGCCAGCACCCAATCCCAGGGGTGGTTAGAGACCCAGTACTTC.

This clone has more than one count but fewer than ten. The genes are TRBV7-9 and TRBJ1-4, with a tentative D call TRBD1 (5 bases). The CDR3 totals 15 residues. V shed 5 bases and J shed 10 bases, with 20 bases lying between them. Germline assignment: CDR1 SEHNR and CDR2 FQNEAQ (reference sequence). In DNA form, the CDR3 reads TGTGCCAGCAGCCAGGGAGAGTCCCGGATTGGAAAACTGTTTTTT. Translated: CASSQGESRIGKLFF.

The V gene is TRBV10-2, the J gene TRBJ1-5; D perhaps matches TRBD1 (6 bases). The V gene lost 3 bases and the J gene lost 3 bases, with 12 bases spanning the gap. Germline assignment: CDR1 WSHSY and CDR2 SAAADI. CDR3 length equals 15 residues. The CDR3 sequence is CASSESGGANQPQHF. The CDR3 coding sequence is TGCGCCAGCAGTGAATCCGGGGGGGCCAATCAGCCCCAGCATTTT.

The V and J genes are TRBV7-3 and TRBJ2-7; possible D gene TRBD2, 6 bases. The CDR3 extends over 14 amino acids. The V end was cut by 2 bases, the J end by 1 base, with 9 bases between. In germline, CDR1 is SGHTA, CDR2 FQGTGA. DNA for the CDR3: TGTGCCAGCAGCTTATCTCGGGAGTCCTACGAGCAGTACTTC. It codes for CASSLSRESYEQYF.